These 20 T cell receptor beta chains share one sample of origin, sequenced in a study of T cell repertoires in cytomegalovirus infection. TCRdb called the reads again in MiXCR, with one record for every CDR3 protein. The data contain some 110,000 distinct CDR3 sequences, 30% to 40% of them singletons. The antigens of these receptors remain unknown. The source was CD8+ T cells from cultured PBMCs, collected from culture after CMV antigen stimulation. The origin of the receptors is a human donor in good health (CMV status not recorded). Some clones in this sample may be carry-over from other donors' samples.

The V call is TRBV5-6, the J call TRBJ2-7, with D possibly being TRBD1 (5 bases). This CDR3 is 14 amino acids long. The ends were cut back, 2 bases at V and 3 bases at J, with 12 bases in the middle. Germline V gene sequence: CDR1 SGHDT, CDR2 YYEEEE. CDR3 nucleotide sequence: TGTGCCAGCAGCTTACGACAGAAACACTACGAGCAGTACTTC. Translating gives CASSLRQKHYEQYF. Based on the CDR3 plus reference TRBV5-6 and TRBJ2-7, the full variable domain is DAGVTQSPTHLIKTRGQQVTLRCSPKSGHDTVSWYQQALGQGPQFIFQYYEEEERQRGNFPDRFSGHQFPNYSSELNVNALLLGDSALYLCASSLRQKHYEQYFGPGTRLTVT.

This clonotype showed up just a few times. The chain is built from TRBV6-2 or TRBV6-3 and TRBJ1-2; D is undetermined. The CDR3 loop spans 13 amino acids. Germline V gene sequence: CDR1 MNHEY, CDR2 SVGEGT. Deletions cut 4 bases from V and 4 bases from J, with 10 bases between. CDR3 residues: CASSLDATYGYTF. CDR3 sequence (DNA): TGTGCCAGCAGTTTAGACGCCACCTATGGCTACACCTTC.

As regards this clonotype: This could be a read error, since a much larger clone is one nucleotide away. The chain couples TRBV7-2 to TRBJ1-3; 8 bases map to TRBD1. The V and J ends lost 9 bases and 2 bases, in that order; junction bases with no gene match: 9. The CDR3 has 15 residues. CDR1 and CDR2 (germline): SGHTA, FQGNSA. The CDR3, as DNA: TGTGCCAGAAGCCCTGGACAGGGCGCTGGAAACACCATATATTTT. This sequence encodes CARSPGQGAGNTIYF.

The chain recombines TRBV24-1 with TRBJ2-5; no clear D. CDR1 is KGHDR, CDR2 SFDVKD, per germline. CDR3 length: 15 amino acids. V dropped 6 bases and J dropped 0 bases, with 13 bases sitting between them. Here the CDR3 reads CATSSSEVNQETQYF. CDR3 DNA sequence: TGTGCCACCAGTTCGTCAGAGGTGAACCAAGAGACCCAGTACTTC.

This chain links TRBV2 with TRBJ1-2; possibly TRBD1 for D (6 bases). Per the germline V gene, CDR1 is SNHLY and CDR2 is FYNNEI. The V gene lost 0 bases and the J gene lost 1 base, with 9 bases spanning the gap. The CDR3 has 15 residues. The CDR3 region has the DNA TGTGCCAGCAGTGAAGCTACAGGGTTTAACTATGGCTACACCTTC. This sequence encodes CASSEATGFNYGYTF.

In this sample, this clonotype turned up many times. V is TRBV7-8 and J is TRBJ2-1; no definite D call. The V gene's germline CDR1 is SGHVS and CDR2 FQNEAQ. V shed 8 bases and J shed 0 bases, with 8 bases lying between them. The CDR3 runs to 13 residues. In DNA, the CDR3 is TGTGCCAGCGGGCAAAGCTCCTACAATGAGCAGTTCTTC. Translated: CASGQSSYNEQFF.

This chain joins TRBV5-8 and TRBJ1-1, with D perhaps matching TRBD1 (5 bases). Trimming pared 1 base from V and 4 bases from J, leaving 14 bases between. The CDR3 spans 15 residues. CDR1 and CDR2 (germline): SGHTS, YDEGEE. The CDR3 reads CASSLSGTWVTEAFF. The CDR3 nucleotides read TGTGCCAGCAGCTTGAGTGGGACTTGGGTCACTGAAGCTTTCTTT.

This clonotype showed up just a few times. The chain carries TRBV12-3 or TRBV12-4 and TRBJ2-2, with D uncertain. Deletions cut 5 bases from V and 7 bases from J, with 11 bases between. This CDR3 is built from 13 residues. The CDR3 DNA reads TGTGCCAGCAGTCCTCTAACCCACGGGGAGCTGTTTTTT. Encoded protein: CASSPLTHGELFF.

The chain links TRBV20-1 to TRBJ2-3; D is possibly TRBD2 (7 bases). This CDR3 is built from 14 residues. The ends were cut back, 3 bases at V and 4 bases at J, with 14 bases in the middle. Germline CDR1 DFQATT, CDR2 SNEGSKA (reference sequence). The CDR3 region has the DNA TGCAGTGCTAGGAAGGGGGGGGGCGCAGATACGCAGTATTTT. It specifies CSARKGGGADTQYF.

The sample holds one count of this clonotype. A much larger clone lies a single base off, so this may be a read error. CDR3 coding DNA: TGTGCCAGCAGTTTCGATCCTCTGCCCCGGGTCAGGGAAGTTCCAACCCTCCACTTT. Its protein is CASSFDPLPRVREVPTLHF. This sequence joins TRBV6-6 and TRBJ1-6, with D tentatively TRBD1 (5 bases). The CDR3 spans 19 residues. Trimming left V 4 bases short and J 14 bases short, with 33 bases between. CDR1 is MNHNY, CDR2 SVGAGI, per germline (reference sequence).

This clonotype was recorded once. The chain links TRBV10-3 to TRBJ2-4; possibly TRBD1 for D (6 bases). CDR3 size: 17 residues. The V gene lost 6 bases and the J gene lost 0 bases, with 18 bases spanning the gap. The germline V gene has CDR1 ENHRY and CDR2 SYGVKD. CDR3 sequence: CAISPGTPQLAKNIQYF. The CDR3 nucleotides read TGTGCCATCAGCCCCGGGACACCTCAGTTAGCCAAAAACATTCAGTACTTC.

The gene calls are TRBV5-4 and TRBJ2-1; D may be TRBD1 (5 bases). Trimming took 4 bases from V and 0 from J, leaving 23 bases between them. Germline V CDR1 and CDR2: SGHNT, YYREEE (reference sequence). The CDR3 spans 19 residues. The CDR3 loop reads CASSLKPRTFPFSYNEQFF. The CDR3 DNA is TGTGCCAGCAGCCTGAAACCAAGGACATTTCCCTTCTCCTACAATGAGCAGTTCTTC.

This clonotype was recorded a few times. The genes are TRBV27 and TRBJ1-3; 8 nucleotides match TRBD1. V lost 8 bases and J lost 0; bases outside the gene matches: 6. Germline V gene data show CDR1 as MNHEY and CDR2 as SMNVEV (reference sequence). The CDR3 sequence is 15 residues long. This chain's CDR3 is CASRRDRSSGNTIYF. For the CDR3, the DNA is TGTGCCAGCCGGCGGGACAGGAGCTCTGGAAACACCATATATTTT.

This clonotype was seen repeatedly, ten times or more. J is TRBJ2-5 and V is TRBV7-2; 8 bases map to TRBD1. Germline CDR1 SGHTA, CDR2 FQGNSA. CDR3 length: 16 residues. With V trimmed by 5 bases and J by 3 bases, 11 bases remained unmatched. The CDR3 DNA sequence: TGTGCCAGCAGCCCCGCTCCCGACAGGGGAGAAGAGACCCAGTACTTC. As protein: CASSPAPDRGEETQYF.

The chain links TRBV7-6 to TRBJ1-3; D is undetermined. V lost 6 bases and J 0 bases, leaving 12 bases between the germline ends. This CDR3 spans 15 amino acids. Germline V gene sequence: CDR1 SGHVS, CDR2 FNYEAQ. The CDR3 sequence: CASRRVSDSGNTIYF. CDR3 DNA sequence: TGTGCCAGCAGACGTGTCAGCGACTCTGGAAACACCATATATTTT.

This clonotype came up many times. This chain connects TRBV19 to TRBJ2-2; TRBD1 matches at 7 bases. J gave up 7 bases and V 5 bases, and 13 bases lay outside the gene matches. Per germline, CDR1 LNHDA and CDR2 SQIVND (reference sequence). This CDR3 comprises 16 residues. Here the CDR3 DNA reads TGTGCCAGTAGTTACAGGACAGGCCACGTAATCGGGGAGCTGTTTTTT. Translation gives CASSYRTGHVIGELFF.

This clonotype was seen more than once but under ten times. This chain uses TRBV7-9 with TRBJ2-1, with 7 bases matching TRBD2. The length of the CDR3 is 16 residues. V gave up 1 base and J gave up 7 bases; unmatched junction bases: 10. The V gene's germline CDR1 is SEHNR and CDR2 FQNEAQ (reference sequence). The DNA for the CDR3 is TGTGCCAGCAGCTTAGATGGCCGGGCTAGCGGAAATGAGCAGTTCTTC. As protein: CASSLDGRASGNEQFF.

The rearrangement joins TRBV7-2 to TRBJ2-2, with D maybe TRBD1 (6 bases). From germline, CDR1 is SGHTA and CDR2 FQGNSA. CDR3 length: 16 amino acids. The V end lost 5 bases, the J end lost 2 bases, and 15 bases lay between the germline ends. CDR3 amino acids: CASSPLQGTNTGELFF. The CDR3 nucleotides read TGTGCCAGCAGCCCGCTTCAGGGGACAAACACCGGGGAGCTGTTTTTT.

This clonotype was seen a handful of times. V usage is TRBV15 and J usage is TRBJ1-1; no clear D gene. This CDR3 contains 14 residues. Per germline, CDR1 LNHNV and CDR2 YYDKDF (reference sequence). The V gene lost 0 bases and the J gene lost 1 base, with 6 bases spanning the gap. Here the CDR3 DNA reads TGTGCCACCAGCAGAGATTGGGGGAACACTGAAGCTTTCTTT. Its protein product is CATSRDWGNTEAFF.

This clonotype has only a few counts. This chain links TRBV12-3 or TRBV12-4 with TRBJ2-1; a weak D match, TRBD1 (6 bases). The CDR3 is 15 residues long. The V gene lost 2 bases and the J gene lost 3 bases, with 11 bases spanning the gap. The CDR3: CASSLIAGVYNEQFF. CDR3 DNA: TGTGCCAGCAGTTTAATAGCAGGGGTCTACAATGAGCAGTTCTTC.